Each of the 20 T cell receptor beta chains below was sequenced from the same sample in a study of blood T cell repertoires in COVID-19 (TCRdb year 2020). To prepare the library, the immunoSEQ multiplex PCR assay was applied. This immuneACCESS table, as held by TCRdb, lists in-frame sequences with V and J called but not all clones. Of the missing ones, under half trace to an unresolved V gene in checked studies; the others have no known cause. This sample gives 200,000 to 300,000 clones in total; 88% of them show up just once. Clones ranked in the top ten supply 2.5% of the sample. The sequenced sample was PBMCs or T cells enriched from blood (not recorded which). The receptor source for this set is a middle-aged woman with acute COVID-19.

The chain joins TRBV10-2 to TRBJ1-1, with 8 bases lining up with TRBD1. V trimming: 7 bases; J trimming: 4 bases; junction bases outside the gene matches: 5. Germline V gene lookup returns CDR1 WSHSY and CDR2 SAAADI. The CDR3 totals 13 residues. The CDR3 loop is CASTRTGSTEAFF. CDR3 bases: TGCGCCAGCACACGGACAGGGTCCACTGAAGCTTTCTTT.

The rearrangement joins TRBV5-8 to TRBJ1-2, with D possibly matching TRBD1 (6 bases). The CDR3 has 15 amino acids. Germline assignment: CDR1 SGHTS and CDR2 YDEGEE. Trimming pared 1 base from V and 10 bases from J, leaving 20 bases between. The CDR3 nucleotides are TGTGCCAGCAGCTTGCGTGTGACAGGACGTCGGGACTACACCTTC. Translated, it gives CASSLRVTGRRDYTF.

The gene calls are TRBV4-1 and TRBJ1-5; possibly TRBD1 for D (6 bases). The germline gives CDR1 MGHRA, CDR2 YSYEKL. The CDR3 spans 15 residues. Trimming left V 5 bases short and J 5 bases short, with 16 bases between. The CDR3 DNA follows: TGCGCCAGCAGCTTGAGGCGGGGGCTCGATCAGCCCCAGCATTTT. Translation: CASSLRRGLDQPQHF.

On this clone itself: This CDR3 is also generated by other DNA sequences in the sample. This chain links TRBV5-1 with TRBJ2-5; D is undetermined. V was clipped by 0 bases and J by 1 base, with 4 bases between them. There are 13 residues in the CDR3. The germline V gene encodes CDR1 SGHRS and CDR2 YFSETQ. CDR3 coding DNA: TGCGCCAGCAGCTTGGGGGCCCAAGAGACCCAGTACTTC. The encoded protein is CASSLGAQETQYF.

The J gene is TRBJ1-1, the V gene TRBV18; D not resolved. Trimming stripped 3 bases from V and 4 bases from J, with 24 bases between. Looked up from germline, CDR1 is KGHSH and CDR2 is LQKENI. There are 18 residues in the CDR3. The CDR3 protein is CASSPYLGLAHVGTEAFF. The CDR3 nucleotides are TGTGCCAGCTCACCCTACCTCGGACTAGCTCACGTAGGCACTGAAGCTTTCTTT.

The rearrangement links TRBV7-9 to TRBJ1-2; 8 bases line up with TRBD1. The CDR3 consists of 16 residues. The junction had 11 bases not matched to a gene; V was cut back by 6 bases and J by 2 bases. Per germline, CDR1 SEHNR and CDR2 FQNEAQ (reference sequence). The CDR3 sequence is CASSLQGARLNYGYTF. In DNA form, the CDR3 reads TGTGCCAGCAGTCTCCAGGGGGCCCGCTTGAACTATGGCTACACCTTC.

The gene calls are TRBV4-1 and TRBJ2-3; 8 nucleotides align to TRBD2. Germline values: CDR1 MGHRA, CDR2 YSYEKL. This CDR3 is 18 amino acids long. V lost 0 bases, J lost 0 bases, and 8 bases stayed unmatched. CDR3 region: CASSQDYEKRGSTDTQYF. In nucleotides, the CDR3 is TGCGCCAGCAGCCAAGATTACGAGAAGCGGGGGAGCACAGATACGCAGTATTTT.

The chain recombines TRBV11-2 with TRBJ2-7, with 8 nucleotides matching TRBD1. The CDR3 consists of 16 residues. Germline V gene sequence: CDR1 SGHAT, CDR2 FQNNGV. After removal of 1 base from V and 1 base from J, the junction contained 6 bases not matched to a gene. The CDR3 loop reads CASSLVLGQASYEQYF. The CDR3 DNA reads TGTGCCAGCAGCTTAGTGCTGGGACAGGCGTCCTACGAGCAGTACTTC.

J is TRBJ2-5 and V is TRBV5-1; 7 bases agree with TRBD1. The CDR3 is made up of 15 amino acids. Germline V gene data show CDR1 as SGHRS and CDR2 as YFSETQ. V lost 0 bases to trimming and J lost 5 bases; unmatched junction nucleotides: 7. For the CDR3, the DNA is TGCGCCAGCAGCTTGGAACAGGGGTCTTGGGAGACCCAGTACTTC. Encoded protein: CASSLEQGSWETQYF.

The chain recombines TRBV11-2 with TRBJ2-3; a possible D gene is TRBD2 (6 bases). Trimming shortened V by 7 bases and J by 4 bases, and 15 bases separated the two germline ends. This CDR3 has 14 amino acids. Germline V gene data show CDR1 as SGHAT and CDR2 as FQNNGV. The CDR3 here is CASTPGGSADTQYF. The CDR3 region has the DNA TGTGCCAGCACCCCCGGGGGTAGCGCAGATACGCAGTATTTT.

The chain links TRBV2 to TRBJ1-1, with TRBD1 identical over 8 bases. Germline CDR1 is SNHLY and CDR2 is FYNNEI. This CDR3 contains 14 residues. J was trimmed by 5 bases and V by 7 bases; bases with no gene match: 9. The CDR3 spells CASTEAGGRTEAFF. For the CDR3, the DNA is TGTGCCAGCACCGAGGCAGGGGGCAGGACTGAAGCTTTCTTT.

This clone showed up just once. CDR3 loop: CASSPLGQEQFF. The CDR3 DNA sequence: TGTGCCAGCAGCCCCCTAGGACAGGAGCAGTTCTTC. J is TRBJ2-1 and V is TRBV12-3 or TRBV12-4, with D perhaps TRBD1 (6 bases). This CDR3 is 12 amino acids long. The V and J ends lost 6 bases and 10 bases respectively, with 13 bases between them.

This chain links TRBV11-2 with TRBJ2-7, with 8 bases that match TRBD1. Trimming took 4 bases from V and 4 from J; bases not matched to a gene: 9. From germline, CDR1 is SGHAT and CDR2 FQNNGV. This CDR3 region has 15 residues. The CDR3 region is CASSYGQGASYEQYF. The CDR3 coding sequence is TGTGCCAGCAGCTACGGACAGGGTGCATCGTACGAGCAGTACTTC.

J is TRBJ1-3 and V is TRBV7-2; no firm D call. This CDR3 has 16 amino acids. Germline values: CDR1 SGHTA, CDR2 FQGNSA. Trimming removed 5 bases at V and 4 bases at J, with 18 bases between. In DNA, the CDR3 is TGTGCCAGCAGCCCTGCCCCTCTTACGGGAGGAAACACCATATATTTT. Protein sequence: CASSPAPLTGGNTIYF.

The chain links TRBV11-3 to TRBJ2-4; 10 nucleotides align to TRBD1. The CDR3 spans 17 residues. V lost 4 bases, J lost 0 bases, and 6 bases stayed unmatched. CDR1 SGHNT and CDR2 YENEEA come from the germline V gene. The DNA for the CDR3 is TGTGCCAGCAGCTCCCCTGGGACAGGGGCAGCCAAAAACATTCAGTACTTC. It codes for CASSSPGTGAAKNIQYF.

J is TRBJ1-6 and V is TRBV28, with D maybe TRBD1 (6 bases). The CDR3 length is 16 residues. With 1 base removed from V and 7 bases from J, the gap between germline ends came to 14 bases. CDR1 and CDR2 from the germline V gene are MDHEN and SYDVKM. CDR3 protein: CASSLLRGQGNSPLHF. The CDR3 region has the DNA TGTGCCAGCAGTTTATTACGGGGCCAGGGGAATTCACCCCTCCACTTT. The whole variable domain, filled in from reference TRBV28 and TRBJ1-6, reads DVKVTQSSRYLVKRTGEKVFLECVQDMDHENMFWYRQDPGLGLRLIYFSYDVKMKEKGDIPEGYSVSREKKERFSLILESASTNQTSMYLCASSLLRGQGNSPLHFGNGTRLTVT.

The chain combines TRBV12-5 with TRBJ2-7; 7 nucleotides line up with TRBD2. This CDR3 region has 16 residues. Trimming at V came to 8 bases and at J to 1 base, leaving 14 bases not matched to a gene. Germline V gives CDR1 LGHNT, CDR2 FRNRAP. This CDR3 is CASSGFYGEGSYEQYV. The CDR3, as DNA: TGTGCTAGTTCCGGGTTTTATGGGGAGGGATCCTACGAGCAGTACGTC.

This chain links TRBV28 with TRBJ2-2, with D possibly being TRBD1 (6 bases). The V end lost 6 bases, the J end lost 4 bases, and 15 bases lay between the germline ends. Looked up from germline, CDR1 is MDHEN and CDR2 is SYDVKM. CDR3 size: 15 residues. The CDR3 nucleotides read TGTGCCAGCAGAATTGGGGGCGCGGGCACCGGGGAGCTGTTTTTT. This gives the protein CASRIGGAGTGELFF.

The V gene is TRBV7-8, the J gene TRBJ1-1; a weak D match, TRBD1 (6 bases). V lost 2 bases and J lost 4, with 14 bases in between. The CDR3 is 15 amino acids. Per germline, CDR1 SGHVS and CDR2 FQNEAQ. The CDR3 is CASSLQGRGVTEAFF. CDR3 sequence (DNA): TGTGCCAGCAGCTTACAAGGCAGGGGAGTCACTGAAGCTTTCTTT. The full variable domain, completed using reference TRBV7-8 and TRBJ1-1, is GAGVSQSPRYKVAKRGQDVALRCDPISGHVSLFWYQQALGQGPEFLTYFQNEAQLDKSGLPSDRFFAERPEGSVSTLKIQRTQQEDSAVYLCASSLQGRGVTEAFFGQGTRLTVV.

The gene calls are TRBV4-3 and TRBJ1-2; the D is unclear. V dropped 0 bases and J dropped 5 bases, with 10 bases sitting between them. Germline V gene data show CDR1 as LGHNA and CDR2 as YSLEER. The CDR3 is made up of 14 amino acids. This CDR3 reads CASSQDGQAYGYTF. CDR3 nucleotides: TGCGCCAGCAGCCAAGACGGCCAGGCGTATGGCTACACCTTC.